A single sample is the source of the 19 T cell receptor beta chains below, sequenced in a study of blood T cell repertoires in COVID-19. This table comes from immunoSEQ multiplex PCR, and its TCRdb copy is limited to in-frame clones, with some not included. This sample has approximately 180,000 clones, with 70% to 90% found just once. The sequencing sample was made of peripheral blood. The receptors shown here come from a human donor with active or convalescent COVID-19. The donor label of this sample is uncertain.

This clone was observed a single time. The rearrangement links TRBV7-3 to TRBJ2-1; 11 positions agree with TRBD2. The CDR3 sequence is 14 residues long. Germline trimming cut 1 base from V and 9 bases from J; bases unmatched to any gene: 2. Germline V lookup: CDR1 SGHTA, CDR2 FQGTGA. The CDR3 DNA reads TGTGCCAGCAGCTTAATAGCGGGGGGGATTGAGCAGTTCTTC. This encodes CASSLIAGGIEQFF.

This chain joins TRBV27 and TRBJ2-7; 15 bases are shared with TRBD2. In germline, CDR1 is MNHEY, CDR2 SMNVEV (reference sequence). The CDR3 is made up of 14 amino acids. After removal of 7 bases from V and 6 bases from J, the junction contained 4 bases not matched to a gene. The chain's CDR3 is CASKLGLAGGEQYF. CDR3 nucleotides: TGTGCCAGCAAATTGGGACTAGCGGGGGGCGAGCAGTACTTC.

The V gene is TRBV10-3, the J gene TRBJ2-7, with 9 bases identical to TRBD1. Trimming removed 0 bases from V and 6 bases from J; junction bases left unmatched: 9. Germline V lookup: CDR1 ENHRY, CDR2 SYGVKD. This CDR3 is built from 16 residues. The CDR3 sequence: CAISESIGQGSGEQYF. CDR3 bases: TGTGCCATCAGTGAGTCGATAGGACAGGGGTCTGGCGAGCAGTACTTC.

V is TRBV28 and J is TRBJ1-3; D gene unclear. Trimming shortened V by 7 bases and J by 0 bases, and 10 bases separated the two germline ends. Germline V lookup: CDR1 MDHEN, CDR2 SYDVKM. There are 14 residues in the CDR3. Here the CDR3 reads CASNYRSSGNTIYF. The DNA of the CDR3 is TGTGCCAGCAATTACAGAAGCTCTGGAAACACCATATATTTT.

The chain uses TRBV19 and TRBJ1-3; 11 bases fit TRBD1. CDR1 and CDR2 (germline): LNHDA, SQIVND (reference sequence). Unmatched junction bases numbered 8, after V lost 3 bases and J lost 4 bases. This CDR3 is 17 amino acids long. CDR3 sequence reads: CASSIDGTGGSGNTIYF. The CDR3 region has the DNA TGTGCCAGTAGTATCGACGGGACAGGGGGGTCCGGAAACACCATATATTTT. The full variable domain, its missing parts supplied by reference TRBV19 and TRBJ1-3, is DGGITQSPKYLFRKEGQNVTLSCEQNLNHDAMYWYRQDPGQGLRLIYYSQIVNDFQKGDIAEGYSVSREKKESFPLTVTSAQKNPTAFYLCASSIDGTGGSGNTIYFGEGSWLTVV.

This clone was recorded only once. V gene TRBV25-1 combines with J gene TRBJ1-1; 9 positions match TRBD1. Germline loops: CDR1 MGHDK, CDR2 SYGVNS. Trimming cost V 3 bases and J 1 base; bases outside gene matches: 9. The CDR3 contains 17 residues. In DNA, the CDR3 is TGTGCCAGCAGTGACAACGTGCCGGGACAGGGGAACACTGAAGCTTTCTTT. This sequence encodes CASSDNVPGQGNTEAFF.

CDR3 protein: CASSPGAGGSYEQYF. CDR3 DNA sequence: TGTGCCAGCTCACCGGGGGCAGGGGGCTCCTACGAGCAGTACTTC. The rearrangement links TRBV18 to TRBJ2-7; TRBD1 aligns across 7 bases. This CDR3 has 15 amino acids. Per germline, CDR1 KGHSH and CDR2 LQKENI. V shed 3 bases and J 0 bases; nucleotides not matched to a gene: 5.

This clone has only one observation. V and J are TRBV7-9 and TRBJ1-4; possibly TRBD1 for D (6 bases). CDR3 length: 16 residues. Germline-derived CDR1 and CDR2 are SEHNR and FQNEAQ (reference sequence). V lost 2 bases and J 6 bases, leaving 16 bases between the germline ends. CDR3 sequence (DNA): TGTGCCAGCAGCTTATGGCCGACAGGTCGATATGAAAAACTGTTTTTT. Its translation: CASSLWPTGRYEKLFF.

The J gene is TRBJ1-1, the V gene TRBV25-1; D may be TRBD1 (6 bases). Germline V gene data show CDR1 as MGHDK and CDR2 as SYGVNS. The CDR3 has 15 residues. The V and J ends lost 6 bases and 0 bases respectively, with 14 bases between them. CDR3 nucleotide sequence: TGTGCCAGCAGCCCCGGGACAACTCTGAACACTGAAGCTTTCTTT. Translated, it gives CASSPGTTLNTEAFF.

This clone was picked up one time. The CDR3 coding sequence is TGTGCCAGCAGTTATTTGGGGCCCACTGAAGCTTTCTTT. Translated, it gives CASSYLGPTEAFF. This chain uses TRBV6-5 with TRBJ1-1, with D perhaps TRBD1 (5 bases). The CDR3 runs 13 residues. Trimming shortened V by 3 bases and J by 4 bases, and 9 bases separated the two germline ends. CDR1 is MNHEY, CDR2 SVGAGI, per germline.

J is TRBJ2-5 and V is TRBV7-6; D gene unclear. The CDR3 length is 13 residues. V was clipped by 4 bases and J by 5 bases, with 11 bases between them. Looked up from germline, CDR1 is SGHVS and CDR2 is FNYEAQ. The CDR3 DNA sequence: TGTGCCAGCAGCTCATTTGGTCGGGAGACCCAGTACTTC. Amino acids: CASSSFGRETQYF. The complete variable domain, with remaining parts taken from reference TRBV7-6 and TRBJ2-5, reads GAGVSQSPRYKVTKRGQDVALRCDPISGHVSLYWYRQALGQGPEFLTYFNYEAQQDKSGLPNDRFSAERPEGSISTLTIQRTEQRDSAMYRCASSSFGRETQYFGPGTRLLVL.

This rearrangement joins TRBV6-5 to TRBJ1-2, with D hard to call. Trimming took 0 bases from V and 4 from J, leaving 6 bases between them. The CDR3 consists of 13 residues. In germline, CDR1 is MNHEY, CDR2 SVGAGI. In DNA form, the CDR3 reads TGTGCCAGCAGTTACTCCCGGAGCTATGGCTACACCTTC. It encodes CASSYSRSYGYTF.

The rearrangement joins TRBV7-2 to TRBJ2-7, with D possibly TRBD2 on 6 matching bases. The CDR3 covers 13 residues. CDR1 SGHTA and CDR2 FQGNSA come from the germline V gene. Trimming took 1 base from V and 13 from J, leaving 17 bases between them. CDR3 residues: CASSLVVWGDGYF. CDR3 DNA sequence: TGTGCCAGCAGCTTAGTAGTATGGGGGGACGGATACTTC.

The chain recombines TRBV4-1 with TRBJ1-6; a possible D gene is TRBD1 (5 bases). The CDR3 has 16 residues. The V gene's germline CDR1 is MGHRA and CDR2 YSYEKL. Trimming removed 3 bases at V and 5 bases at J, with 14 bases between. The CDR3 here is CASSQADMNHNSPLHF. The CDR3 DNA is TGCGCCAGCAGCCAGGCGGACATGAACCATAATTCACCCCTCCACTTT.

This chain joins TRBV7-2 and TRBJ2-7; TRBD1 agrees at 9 bases. CDR3 length: 19 residues. The germline CDR1 and CDR2 sequences are SGHTA and FQGNSA. The J segment lost 1 base and the V segment lost 0 bases, leaving 13 bases of the junction unmatched. The CDR3 bases are TGTGCCAGCAGCTTAGCATGGTTAAGGCGGGACAGGGAATCCTACGAGCAGTACTTC. It codes for CASSLAWLRRDRESYEQYF. The full variable domain, its missing parts supplied by reference TRBV7-2 and TRBJ2-7, is GAGVSQSPSNKVTEKGKDVELRCDPISGHTALYWYRQSLGQGLEFLIYFQGNSAPDKSGLPSDRFSAERTGGSVSTLTIQRTQQEDSAVYLCASSLAWLRRDRESYEQYFGPGTRLTVT.

This chain joins TRBV2 and TRBJ1-1, with a tentative D call TRBD1 (5 bases). Trimming left V 8 bases short and J 6 bases short, with 13 bases between. CDR1 and CDR2 from the germline V gene are SNHLY and FYNNEI. This CDR3 has 12 residues. The CDR3 region has the DNA TGTGCCAGCCGGGGGGGAGAGCCTGAAGCTTTCTTT. Translation: CASRGGEPEAFF. Combining the CDR3 with reference TRBV2 and TRBJ1-1 gives the whole variable domain EPEVTQTPSHQVTQMGQEVILRCVPISNHLYFYWYRQILGQKVEFLVSFYNNEISEKSEIFDDQFSVERPDGSNFTLKIRSTKLEDSAMYFCASRGGEPEAFFGQGTRLTVV.

The V gene is TRBV5-1, the J gene TRBJ2-3; D remains ambiguous. Germline CDR1 is SGHRS and CDR2 is YFSETQ. This CDR3 is 14 amino acids long. V lost 0 bases and J lost 2, with 7 bases in between. The CDR3 region is CASSLGQATDTQYF. The CDR3 nucleotides are TGCGCCAGCAGCTTGGGTCAGGCCACAGATACGCAGTATTTT.

CDR3 in DNA: TGTGCCAGCTCACCACCTAACTCCCTCTCCTACAATGAGCAGTTCTTC. Translating it yields CASSPPNSLSYNEQFF. This rearrangement joins TRBV18 to TRBJ2-1; no firm D call. Trimming took 0 bases from V and 0 from J, leaving 9 bases between them. The germline gives CDR1 KGHSH, CDR2 LQKENI. This CDR3 has 16 residues.

The CDR3 region has the DNA TGTGCCAGCAGTTTAGAGGGAGATGAGCAGTTCTTC. This codes for CASSLEGDEQFF. The J gene is TRBJ2-1, the V gene TRBV12-3 or TRBV12-4; D is perhaps TRBD2 (5 bases). The CDR3 covers 12 residues. V was shortened by 1 base and J by 8 bases, with 6 bases between the two germline ends.